This TCR beta chain is drawn from a study of blood T cell repertoires in COVID-19. The wider study: Samples of COVID-19 (acute and convalescent) were obtained from the United States, Italy and Spain. The analysed material was cDNA or gDNA that came from T cells, B-cell-depleted T cells, or PBMCs.

Measured with immunoSEQ multiplex PCR; TCRdb has only the in-frame clones, and not every one. The sample shows fewer than 200,000 clones, approximately 90% of them seen only once. This TCR was recovered from a woman aged 18 to 35 who had recovered from COVID-19. What was sequenced was peripheral blood.

The chain's CDR3 is CASSLETGSRQETQYF. CDR3 bases: TGTGCCAGCAGCTTGGAAACAGGTAGTCGGCAAGAGACCCAGTACTTC. The chain joins TRBV5-6 to TRBJ2-5, with D possibly TRBD1 on 5 matching bases. Germline lookup yields CDR1 SGHDT and CDR2 YYEEEE. The V gene lost 0 bases and the J gene lost 2 bases, with 14 bases spanning the gap. The length of the CDR3 is 16 residues.